One sample yielded the 8 T cell receptor beta chains listed below, sequenced in a study of OX40 agonist ivuxolimab in advanced cancers. Repertoires were generated with immunoSEQ multiplex PCR, while TCRdb's copy carries only in-frame clones and drops some. There are tens of thousands of clones in the sample; roughly 87% occur only once, and 16% lies in the top ten. The specimen comprised CD4+ or CD8+ T cells sorted from blood, sampled in a trial of the OX40 agonist ivuxolimab. Source of these receptors: an adult with an advanced solid tumor such as melanoma, head and neck, liver or kidney cancer.

The CDR3 reads CASSLSSKGYAFF. The DNA for the CDR3 is TGTGCCAGCAGTTTATCCAGCAAAGGTTACGCTTTCTTT. The rearrangement joins TRBV28 to TRBJ1-1; D remains unclear. Germline lookup yields CDR1 MDHEN and CDR2 SYDVKM. The CDR3 runs to 13 residues. V lost 1 base and J lost 11, with 14 bases in between.

J is TRBJ1-5 and V is TRBV18; D is uncertain. Germline CDR1 reads KGHSH; CDR2 reads LQKENI. The CDR3 covers 11 residues. V gave up 5 bases and J gave up 8 bases, with 7 bases separating them. CDR3 sequence reads: CASSSSEPQHF. The CDR3, as DNA: TGTGCCAGCTCATCATCAGAGCCCCAGCATTTT.

In its sample, this clone was seen a few times. The V call is TRBV5-5, the J call TRBJ1-2; the D gene is possibly TRBD1 (5 bases). Germline CDR1 and CDR2: SGHKS and YYEKEE (reference sequence). The CDR3 spans 12 residues. The V end lost 2 bases, the J end lost 8 bases, and 10 bases lay between the germline ends. CDR3 protein: CASSFEGMGYTF. The DNA of the CDR3 is TGTGCCAGCAGCTTTGAGGGGATGGGCTACACCTTC.

The J gene is TRBJ2-7, the V gene TRBV28; 9 nucleotides align to TRBD2. The CDR3 consists of 18 residues. Germline V gives CDR1 MDHEN, CDR2 SYDVKM. Trimming removed 4 bases from V and 3 bases from J; junction bases left unmatched: 16. The CDR3 loop is CASSSHPGASGNYYEQYF. The CDR3 DNA reads TGTGCCAGCAGTTCCCACCCTGGGGCTAGCGGGAATTACTACGAGCAGTACTTC.

By proportion, this clone is medium-sized. V is TRBV7-9 and J is TRBJ1-4; D unclear. In germline, CDR1 is SEHNR, CDR2 FQNEAQ (reference sequence). V was pared by 5 bases and J by 8 bases, with 15 bases between. The CDR3 spans 14 residues. CDR3 sequence: CASSPFTSDEKLFF. CDR3 nucleotides: TGTGCCAGCAGCCCATTCACGTCGGACGAAAAACTGTTTTTT.

The chain carries TRBV5-4 and TRBJ2-1, with 9 bases identical to TRBD2. Per the germline V gene, CDR1 is SGHNT and CDR2 is YYREEE (reference sequence). The CDR3 contains 15 residues. J was trimmed by 9 bases and V by 2 bases; bases with no gene match: 9. In DNA form, the CDR3 reads TGTGCCAGCAGCTTTACGGCTAGCGGGATGGGTGAGCAGTTCTTC. It is translated as CASSFTASGMGEQFF.

The V gene is TRBV7-8, the J gene TRBJ2-5; TRBD1 matches 9 bases. Germline CDR1 and CDR2: SGHVS and FQNEAQ. The CDR3 length is 15 residues. Trimming at V came to 1 base and at J to 7 bases, leaving 7 bases not matched to a gene. The CDR3 here is CASSLGPGTGPTQYF. The CDR3 bases are TGTGCCAGCAGCTTAGGGCCGGGGACAGGGCCGACCCAGTACTTC.

This clone was observed once. This rearrangement joins TRBV7-3 to TRBJ2-1; TRBD2 matches 13 bases. V lost 4 bases to trimming and J lost 6 bases; unmatched junction nucleotides: 6. Germline-derived CDR1 and CDR2 are SGHTA and FQGTGA. The CDR3 is 16 residues long. The CDR3 DNA reads TGTGCCAGCAGCTCCCAACTAGCGGGAGGGCCCAATGAGCAGTTCTTC. Translating gives CASSSQLAGGPNEQFF.